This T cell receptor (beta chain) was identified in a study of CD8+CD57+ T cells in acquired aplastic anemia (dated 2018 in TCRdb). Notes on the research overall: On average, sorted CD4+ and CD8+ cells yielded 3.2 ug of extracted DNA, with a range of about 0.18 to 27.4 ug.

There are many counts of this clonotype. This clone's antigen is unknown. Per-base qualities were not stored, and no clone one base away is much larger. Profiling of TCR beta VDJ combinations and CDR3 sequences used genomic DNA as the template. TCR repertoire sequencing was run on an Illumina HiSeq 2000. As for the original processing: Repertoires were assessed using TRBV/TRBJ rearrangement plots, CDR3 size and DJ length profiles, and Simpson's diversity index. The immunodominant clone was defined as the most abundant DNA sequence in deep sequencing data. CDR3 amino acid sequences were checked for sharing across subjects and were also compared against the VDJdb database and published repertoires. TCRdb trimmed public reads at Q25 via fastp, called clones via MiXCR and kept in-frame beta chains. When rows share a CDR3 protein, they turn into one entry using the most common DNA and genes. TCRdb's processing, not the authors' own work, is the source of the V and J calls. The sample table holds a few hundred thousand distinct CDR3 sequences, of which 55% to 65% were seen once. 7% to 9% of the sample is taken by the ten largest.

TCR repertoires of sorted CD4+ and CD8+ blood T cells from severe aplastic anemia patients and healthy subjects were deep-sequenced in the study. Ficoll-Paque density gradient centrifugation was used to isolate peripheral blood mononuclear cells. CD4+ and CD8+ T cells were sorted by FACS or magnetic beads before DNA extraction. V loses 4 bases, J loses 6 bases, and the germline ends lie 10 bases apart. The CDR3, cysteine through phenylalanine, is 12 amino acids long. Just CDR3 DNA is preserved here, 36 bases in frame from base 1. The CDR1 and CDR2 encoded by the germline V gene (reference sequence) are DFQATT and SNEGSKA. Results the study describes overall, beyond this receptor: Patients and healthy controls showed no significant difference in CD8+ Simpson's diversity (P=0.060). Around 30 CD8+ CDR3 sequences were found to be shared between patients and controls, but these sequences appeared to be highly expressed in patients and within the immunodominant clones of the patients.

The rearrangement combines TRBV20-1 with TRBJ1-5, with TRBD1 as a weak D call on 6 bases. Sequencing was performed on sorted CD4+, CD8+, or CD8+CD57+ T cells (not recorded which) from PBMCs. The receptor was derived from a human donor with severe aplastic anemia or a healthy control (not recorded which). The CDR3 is CSATGGGQPQHF. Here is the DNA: TGCAGTGCTACAGGAGGGGGTCAGCCCCAGCATTTT.